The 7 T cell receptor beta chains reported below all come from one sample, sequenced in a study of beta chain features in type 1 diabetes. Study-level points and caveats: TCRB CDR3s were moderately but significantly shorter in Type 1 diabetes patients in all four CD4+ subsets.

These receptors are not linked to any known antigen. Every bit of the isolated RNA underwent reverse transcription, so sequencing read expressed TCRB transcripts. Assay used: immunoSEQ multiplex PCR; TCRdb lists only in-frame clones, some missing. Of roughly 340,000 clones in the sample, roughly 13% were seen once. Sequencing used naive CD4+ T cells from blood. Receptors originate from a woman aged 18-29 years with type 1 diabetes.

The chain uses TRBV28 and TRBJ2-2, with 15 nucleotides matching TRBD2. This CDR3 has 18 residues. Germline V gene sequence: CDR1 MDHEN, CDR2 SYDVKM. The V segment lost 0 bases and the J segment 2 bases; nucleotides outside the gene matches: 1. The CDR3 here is CASSLWGLAGGNTGELFF. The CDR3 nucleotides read TGTGCCAGCAGTTTATGGGGACTAGCGGGAGGAAACACCGGGGAGCTGTTTTTT.

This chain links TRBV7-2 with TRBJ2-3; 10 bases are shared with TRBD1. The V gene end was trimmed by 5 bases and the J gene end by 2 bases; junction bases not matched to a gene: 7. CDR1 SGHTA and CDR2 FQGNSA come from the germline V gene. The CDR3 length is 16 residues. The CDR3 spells CASSLGTGASTDTQYF. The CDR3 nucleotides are TGTGCCAGCAGCCTAGGGACAGGGGCGTCCACAGATACGCAGTATTTT.

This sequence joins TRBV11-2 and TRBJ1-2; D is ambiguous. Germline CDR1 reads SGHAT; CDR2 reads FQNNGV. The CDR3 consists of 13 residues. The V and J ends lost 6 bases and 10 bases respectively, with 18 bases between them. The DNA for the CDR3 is TGTGCCAGCAGGCCAGTTAGCGACGCTCCCTACACCTTC. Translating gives CASRPVSDAPYTF.

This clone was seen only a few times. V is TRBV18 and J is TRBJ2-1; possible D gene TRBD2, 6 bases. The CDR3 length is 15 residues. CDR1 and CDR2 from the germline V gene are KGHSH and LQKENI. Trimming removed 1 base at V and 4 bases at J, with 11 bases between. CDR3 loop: CASSPQAGPYNEQFF. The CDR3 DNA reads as TGTGCCAGCTCACCACAGGCGGGGCCATACAATGAGCAGTTCTTC.

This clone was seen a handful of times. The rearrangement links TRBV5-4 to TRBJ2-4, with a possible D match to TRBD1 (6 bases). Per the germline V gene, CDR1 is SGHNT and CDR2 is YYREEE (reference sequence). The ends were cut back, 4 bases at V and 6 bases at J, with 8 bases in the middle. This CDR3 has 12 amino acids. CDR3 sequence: CASSPDRNIQYF. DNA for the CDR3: TGTGCCAGCAGCCCGGACAGAAACATTCAGTACTTC.

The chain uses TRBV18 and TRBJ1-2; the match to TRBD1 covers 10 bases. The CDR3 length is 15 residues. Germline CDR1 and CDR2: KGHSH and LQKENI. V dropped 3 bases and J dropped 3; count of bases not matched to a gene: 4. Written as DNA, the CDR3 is TGTGCCAGCTCACCCCTCGGGACAGGGGACTATGGCTACACCTTC. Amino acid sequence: CASSPLGTGDYGYTF.

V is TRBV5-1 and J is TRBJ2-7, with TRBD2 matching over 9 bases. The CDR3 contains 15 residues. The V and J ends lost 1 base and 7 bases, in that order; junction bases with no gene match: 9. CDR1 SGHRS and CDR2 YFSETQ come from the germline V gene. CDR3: CASSLRAGGLREQYF. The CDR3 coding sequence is TGCGCCAGCAGCTTGAGAGCGGGAGGCCTACGAGAGCAGTACTTC. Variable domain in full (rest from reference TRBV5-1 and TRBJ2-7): KAGVTQTPRYLIKTRGQQVTLSCSPISGHRSVSWYQQTPGQGLQFLFEYFSETQRNKGNFPGRFSGRQFSNSRSEMNVSTLELGDSALYLCASSLRAGGLREQYFGPGTRLTVT.